The 18 T cell receptor beta chains in this list originate from one sample, sequenced in a study of shared clonotypes between healthy human individuals. TCRdb keeps only in-frame clones here, not all; method: immunoSEQ multiplex PCR. The data contain millions of clones, around 90% of them singletons. Sequences were obtained from naive CD4+ T cells sorted from blood. Indicated subset: CD45RA+ positively selected. The receptors come from a man between 18 and 29 years old in good health.

The chain joins TRBV4-1 to TRBJ2-5; weak D call: TRBD2 (6 bases). CDR1 and CDR2 (germline): MGHRA, YSYEKL. The CDR3 has 16 residues. V lost 0 bases and J lost 5, with 16 bases in between. The CDR3: CASSQDWGLAGETQYF. In nucleotides, the CDR3 is TGCGCCAGCAGCCAAGATTGGGGACTCGCGGGGGAGACCCAGTACTTC.

The chain employs TRBV15 and TRBJ2-2; possible D gene TRBD1, 6 bases. The germline CDR1 and CDR2 sequences are LNHNV and YYDKDF (reference sequence). This CDR3 has 17 amino acids. Trimming took 5 bases from V and 5 from J, leaving 21 bases between them. CDR3 in amino acids: CATSYGSGTGFTGELFF. The CDR3 bases are TGTGCCACCAGCTACGGGTCTGGTACAGGGTTTACCGGGGAGCTGTTTTTT.

The chain employs TRBV6-1 and TRBJ1-1; D may be TRBD1 (5 bases). The CDR3 is made up of 13 amino acids. Trimming cost V 6 bases and J 5 bases, with 13 bases left between them. The V gene's germline CDR1 is MNHNS and CDR2 SASEGT. This CDR3 reads CASRGRVSTEAFF. The CDR3 DNA reads as TGTGCCAGCAGGGGCAGGGTATCAACTGAAGCTTTCTTT.

The chain combines TRBV28 with TRBJ1-4; no clear D gene. V lost 8 bases to trimming and J lost 4 bases, with 5 bases between them. From germline, CDR1 is MDHEN and CDR2 SYDVKM. There are 11 residues in the CDR3. The CDR3 bases are TGTGCCAGCGGGGTTAATGAAAAACTGTTTTTT. As protein: CASGVNEKLFF.

The chain uses TRBV2 and TRBJ1-2; 8 nucleotides align to TRBD1. Trimming cost V 9 bases and J 2 bases; bases outside gene matches: 11. CDR3 length: 15 amino acids. Germline V gene data show CDR1 as SNHLY and CDR2 as FYNNEI. The CDR3 loop is CASRGQGRGNYGYTF. DNA for the CDR3: TGTGCCAGTAGAGGACAGGGAAGAGGAAACTATGGCTACACCTTC.

This chain's CDR3 is CASSSRGDGNTIYF. The CDR3 nucleotides are TGTGCCAGCAGCTCGCGGGGCGACGGAAACACCATATATTTT. The V gene is TRBV13, the J gene TRBJ1-3; D perhaps matches TRBD1 (5 bases). The germline V gene has CDR1 PRHDT and CDR2 FYEKMQ (reference sequence). The CDR3 consists of 14 residues. Trimming shortened V by 4 bases and J by 4 bases, and 11 bases separated the two germline ends.

The chain combines TRBV11-2 with TRBJ2-5; D possibly corresponds to TRBD1 (6 bases). The V gene lost 1 base and the J gene lost 11 bases, with 14 bases spanning the gap. Germline lookup yields CDR1 SGHAT and CDR2 FQNNGV. The CDR3 runs 13 residues. CDR3 amino acids: CASSLAGAGEQYF. CDR3 coding DNA: TGTGCCAGCAGCTTAGCAGGGGCTGGAGAGCAGTACTTC.

Here the CDR3 DNA reads TGTGCCAGTATTCCCCGTCGGGAAAAACTGTTTTTT. The encoded protein is CASIPRREKLFF. V and J are TRBV19 and TRBJ1-4; D unclear. Germline V lookup: CDR1 LNHDA, CDR2 SQIVND (reference sequence). Trimming took 7 bases from V and 8 from J, leaving 11 bases between them. This CDR3 comprises 12 residues. The variable domain in full, completed from reference TRBV19 and TRBJ1-4, reads DGGITQSPKYLFRKEGQNVTLSCEQNLNHDAMYWYRQDPGQGLRLIYYSQIVNDFQKGDIAEGYSVSREKKESFPLTVTSAQKNPTAFYLCASIPRREKLFFGSGTQLSVL.

This chain links TRBV19 with TRBJ2-2; no reliable D call. The CDR3 sequence is 16 residues long. The germline V and J ends were trimmed by 2 bases and 2 bases, with 12 bases remaining between them. The germline gives CDR1 LNHDA, CDR2 SQIVND (reference sequence). The CDR3 loop reads CASSIILPSNTGELFF. The CDR3 DNA sequence: TGTGCCAGTAGTATAATCCTACCAAGTAACACCGGGGAGCTGTTTTTT.

Comments on this clone: Other DNA sequences in this specimen translate into the identical CDR3. The gene calls are TRBV6-1 and TRBJ2-7; D is possibly TRBD1 (6 bases). This CDR3 contains 12 residues. The V end lost 6 bases, the J end lost 2 bases, and 8 bases lay between the germline ends. Germline lookup yields CDR1 MNHNS and CDR2 SASEGT. The CDR3 spells CASSGQTYEQYF. Here the CDR3 DNA reads TGTGCCAGCAGCGGACAGACCTACGAGCAGTACTTC.

Only one count was recorded for this clone. Other nucleotide sequences in the sample specify the same CDR3. The chain couples TRBV5-4 to TRBJ1-4, with D unresolved. This CDR3 has 15 amino acids. The germline CDR1 and CDR2 sequences are SGHNT and YYREEE (reference sequence). V lost 2 bases to trimming and J lost 0 bases, with 8 bases between them. The CDR3 bases are TGTGCCAGCAGCTTACTGGGAGCAACTAATGAAAAACTGTTTTTT. This codes for CASSLLGATNEKLFF.

CDR3 sequence: CASSPVAYSGNTIYF. For the CDR3, the DNA is TGTGCCAGCTCACCCGTGGCTTATTCTGGAAACACCATATATTTT. J is TRBJ1-3 and V is TRBV18; D remains ambiguous. Trimming shortened V by 3 bases and J by 1 base, and 10 bases separated the two germline ends. The CDR3 has 15 residues. Germline values: CDR1 KGHSH, CDR2 LQKENI.

The rearrangement links TRBV5-4 to TRBJ2-3, with TRBD2 matching 8 bases. V shed 4 bases, J shed 0 bases, and the junction held 7 bases outside the gene matches. Germline V gene lookup returns CDR1 SGHNT and CDR2 YYREEE (reference sequence). This CDR3 has 16 amino acids. In nucleotides, the CDR3 is TGTGCCAGCAGCCCCCAGCGGGGGCCTAGCACAGATACGCAGTATTTT. It encodes CASSPQRGPSTDTQYF.

The chain joins TRBV9 to TRBJ2-3; D is possibly TRBD1 (5 bases). CDR1 and CDR2 (germline): SGDLS, YYNGEE. V dropped 7 bases and J dropped 7 bases, with 10 bases sitting between them. This CDR3 has 11 amino acids. The CDR3 region has the DNA TGTGCCAGCTTGACAGCTAATACGCAGTATTTT. Protein: CASLTANTQYF.

The CDR3 nucleotides are TGTGCCAGCAGTCCCACTAGCGGCTACAATGAGCAGTTCTTC. It translates to CASSPTSGYNEQFF. The J gene is TRBJ2-1, the V gene TRBV25-1; TRBD2 matches at 8 bases. In germline, CDR1 is MGHDK, CDR2 SYGVNS. CDR3 length equals 14 residues. The junction had 3 bases not matched to a gene; V was cut back by 5 bases and J by 3 bases. Full variable domain (outside the CDR3, taken from reference TRBV25-1 and TRBJ2-1): EADIYQTPRYLVIGTGKKITLECSQTMGHDKMYWYQQDPGMELHLIHYSYGVNSTEKGDLSSESTVSRIRTEHFPLTLESARPSHTSQYLCASSPTSGYNEQFFGPGTRLTVL.

V and J are TRBV5-1 and TRBJ2-3; no clear D gene. Per the germline V gene, CDR1 is SGHRS and CDR2 is YFSETQ. This CDR3 is 15 amino acids long. The germline V and J ends were trimmed by 0 bases and 1 base, with 9 bases remaining between them. As DNA, the CDR3 is TGCGCCAGCAGCTTGGGCGGAAAGCGCACAGATACGCAGTATTTT. Protein sequence: CASSLGGKRTDTQYF.

This clone came up once. The chain links TRBV29-1 to TRBJ2-2; 7 nucleotides agree with TRBD1. The CDR3 loop spans 15 amino acids. CDR1 and CDR2 (germline): SQVTM, ANQGSEA. V shed 7 bases, J shed 3 bases, and the junction held 11 bases outside the gene matches. The CDR3 reads CSARQGFEYTGELFF. CDR3 nucleotides: TGCAGCGCCCGACAGGGCTTCGAATACACCGGGGAGCTGTTTTTT.

The rearrangement links TRBV4-3 to TRBJ1-4; weak D call: TRBD1 (6 bases). Between the trimmed V and J ends, which lost 1 base and 2 bases, there was a span of 11 bases. The CDR3 loop spans 16 amino acids. CDR1 and CDR2 from the germline V gene are LGHNA and YSLEER. CDR3 loop: CASSQGGGYTNEKLFF. CDR3 DNA sequence: TGCGCCAGCAGCCAAGGAGGGGGGTACACTAATGAAAAACTGTTTTTT.